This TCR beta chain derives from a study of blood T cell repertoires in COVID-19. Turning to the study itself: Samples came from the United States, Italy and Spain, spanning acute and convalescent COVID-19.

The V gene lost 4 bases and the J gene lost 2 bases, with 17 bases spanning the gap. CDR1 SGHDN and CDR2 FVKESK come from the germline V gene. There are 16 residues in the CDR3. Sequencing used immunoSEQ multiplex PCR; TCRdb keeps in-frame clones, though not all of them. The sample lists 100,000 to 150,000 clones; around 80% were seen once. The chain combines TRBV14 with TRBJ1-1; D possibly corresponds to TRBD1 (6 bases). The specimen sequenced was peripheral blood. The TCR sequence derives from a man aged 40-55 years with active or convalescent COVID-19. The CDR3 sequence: CASSPGTILTNTEAFF. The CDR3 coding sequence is TGTGCCAGCAGCCCTGGGACAATCCTAACTAACACTGAAGCTTTCTTT.